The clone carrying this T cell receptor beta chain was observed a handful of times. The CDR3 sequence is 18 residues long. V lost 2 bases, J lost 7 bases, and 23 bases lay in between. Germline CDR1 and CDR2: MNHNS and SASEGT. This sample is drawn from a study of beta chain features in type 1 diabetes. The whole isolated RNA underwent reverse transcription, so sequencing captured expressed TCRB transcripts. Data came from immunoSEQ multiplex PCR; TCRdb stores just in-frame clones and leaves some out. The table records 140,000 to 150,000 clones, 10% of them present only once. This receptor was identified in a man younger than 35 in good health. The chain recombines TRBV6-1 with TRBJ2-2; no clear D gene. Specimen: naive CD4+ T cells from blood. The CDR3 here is CASSERIGQPSLVGELFF. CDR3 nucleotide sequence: TGTGCCAGCAGTGAAAGGATTGGGCAGCCCTCTTTGGTCGGGGAGCTGTTTTTT.